The 6 T cell receptor beta chains listed next were all sequenced from one sample in a study of cytomegalovirus exposure and HLA in healthy donors. Researchers ran the PCR with 60 Vbeta and 13 Jbeta primers. Assay used: immunoSEQ multiplex PCR; TCRdb lists only in-frame clones, some missing. This sample has over 65,000 clones, with roughly 77% found just once. The sample was PBMCs. The receptor set was obtained from a woman aged 40 to 50 in good health and CMV-seropositive.

This chain uses TRBV7-9 with TRBJ1-1; D gene uncertain. V lost 3 bases and J 14 bases, leaving 16 bases between the germline ends. CDR1 and CDR2 (germline): SEHNR, FQNEAQ (reference sequence). The CDR3 sequence is 12 residues long. The CDR3 is CASSLPSQRVFF. As DNA, the CDR3 is TGTGCCAGCAGCTTGCCATCCCAGCGGGTCTTCTTT. The full variable domain, with the rest looked up from reference TRBV7-9 and TRBJ1-1, is DTGVSQNPRHKITKRGQNVTFRCDPISEHNRLYWYRQTLGQGPEFLTYFQNEAQLEKSRLLSDRFSAERPKGSFSTLEIQRTEQGDSAMYLCASSLPSQRVFFGQGTRLTVV.

Notes on this clone: An end of the junction does not agree with germline; a read error may underlie this. The chain is built from TRBV30 and TRBJ2-7, with D possibly matching TRBD1 (5 bases). The length of the CDR3 is 10 residues. From germline, CDR1 is GTSNPN and CDR2 SVGIG (reference sequence). The CDR3, as DNA: TGTGCCTGGCCCGGCGCCAGGGTCAGATTC. Translated, it gives CAWPGARVRF.

The chain combines TRBV30 with TRBJ1-6, with D uncertain. Germline-derived CDR1 and CDR2 are GTSNPN and SVGIG (reference sequence). The CDR3 spans 13 residues. Trimming shortened V by 0 bases and J by 10 bases, and 10 bases separated the two germline ends. The CDR3 region has the DNA TGTGCCTGGAGTGTCGTTACGGGGTCACCCCTCCACTTT. It encodes CAWSVVTGSPLHF.

This clone was observed a single time. V is TRBV6-5 and J is TRBJ1-3; 7 bases map to TRBD1. The germline gives CDR1 MNHEY, CDR2 SVGAGI. With V trimmed by 6 bases and J by 4 bases, 6 bases remained unmatched. CDR3 size: 14 residues. The CDR3: CASSRDRAGNTIYF. Here the CDR3 DNA reads TGTGCCAGCAGCCGCGACAGGGCGGGAAACACCATATATTTT.

The chain is built from TRBV6-5 and TRBJ2-3, with D perhaps TRBD2 (5 bases). V was clipped by 2 bases and J by 2 bases, with 8 bases between them. The germline gives CDR1 MNHEY, CDR2 SVGAGI. The CDR3 is made up of 14 amino acids. The CDR3 region is CASSYPGFTDTQYF. The DNA of the CDR3 is TGTGCCAGCAGTTACCCGGGATTCACAGATACGCAGTATTTT.

This clone occurred a few times. This same CDR3 is encoded by further DNA sequences in the sample. CDR3 sequence reads: CASSLGGGTEAFF. In DNA form, the CDR3 reads TGCGCCAGCAGCTTGGGGGGCGGCACTGAAGCTTTCTTT. The genes are TRBV5-1 and TRBJ1-1, with TRBD1 as a possible D gene (5 bases). This CDR3 is built from 13 residues. Looked up from germline, CDR1 is SGHRS and CDR2 is YFSETQ. V was pared by 0 bases and J by 4 bases, with 7 bases between.